The rows below give T cell receptor beta chains drawn from one sample of a study of T-cell memory formation after mild COVID-19. TCRdb re-analysed the 5' RACE reads in MiXCR, keeping a single row per CDR3 protein. The table shows 310,000 or so distinct CDR3 sequences, with roughly 15% occurring only once. The sequencing sample was made of PBMCs or a T cell subset sorted from them (not recorded which). These receptors came from a man between 18 and 29 years old who had mild COVID-19 (a few samples of this study predate the infection). Cell type and time point are not known. Each CDR3 is given with its conserved first and last residue. The order of the fields is D gene, clone size, V gene, J gene, CDR3 DNA, CDR3 protein. D genes are given only for firm matches. Clone sizes are given selectively: once, few, many, or a class where the clone is expanded.

NA	NA	TRBV30	TRBJ2-1	TGTGCCTGGAGAAATTACAATGAGCAGTTCTTC	CAWRNYNEQFF
TRBD2	NA	TRBV7-2	TRBJ2-5	TGTGCCAGCAGCCTTGGACTAGCGGGGAGCCAAGAGACCCAGTACTTC	CASSLGLAGSQETQYF
NA	many	TRBV12-3/TRBV12-4	TRBJ1-1	TGTGCCAGCAGTTTCTCCCAGGGGAACACTGAAGCTTTCTTT	CASSFSQGNTEAFF
NA	few	TRBV6-2/TRBV6-3	TRBJ1-5	TGTGCCAGCCGACTACAGTACCATCAGCCCCAGCATTTT	CASRLQYHQPQHF
NA	NA	TRBV9	TRBJ1-4	TGTGCCAGCAGCGCGCTCCCCGGAGAAAAACTGTTTTTT	CASSALPGEKLFF
NA	NA	TRBV3-1	TRBJ1-1	TGTGCCAGCAGCCCCGGGCCAGGCAGTAGAAACACTGAAGCTTTCTTT	CASSPGPGSRNTEAFF
TRBD2	NA	TRBV20-1	TRBJ2-5	TGCAGTGCTAGCGGGGGGTCTGGGACCCAGTACTTC	CSASGGSGTQYF
NA	few	TRBV7-2	TRBJ2-3	TGTGCCAGCAGCTTTTATCACCGCCCGCAGGATACGCAGTATTTT	CASSFYHRPQDTQYF
TRBD2	few	TRBV4-3	TRBJ2-4	TGCGCCAGCAGCCAAGATAGGTTCTGGGGGGTGAGCGGGGAGCTAGCCAAAAACATTCAGTACTTC	CASSQDRFWGVSGELAKNIQYF
TRBD2	few	TRBV9	TRBJ2-5	TGTGCCAGCAATCAGCTAGCGGGGTCGGAGGAGACCCAGTACTTC	CASNQLAGSEETQYF
TRBD1	NA	TRBV7-2	TRBJ2-5	TGTGCCAGCAGCTTAGGGCAGGGGGCGAGTTACCAAGAGACCCAGTACTTC	CASSLGQGASYQETQYF
TRBD1	few	TRBV6-5	TRBJ2-5	TGTGCCAGCAGGACAGGGGGCGCGAGGGTAGAGACCCAGTACTTC	CASRTGGARVETQYF
NA	NA	TRBV6-6	TRBJ2-5	TGTGCCAGCAGTTACTCGGGGGGCCGGCAAGAGACCCAGTACTTC	CASSYSGGRQETQYF
NA	once	TRBV12-5	TRBJ2-3	TGTGCTAGTGGTTTGGACGGCACAGATACGCAGTATTTT	CASGLDGTDTQYF
TRBD2	NA	TRBV6-1	TRBJ2-5	TGTGCCAGCAGAAAGGGACTAGCGGGGGGAGAGACCCAGTACTTC	CASRKGLAGGETQYF
NA	few	TRBV3-1	TRBJ2-3	TGTGCCAGCAGCCACAGGGGCGCCACAGATACGCAGTATTTT	CASSHRGATDTQYF
NA	many	TRBV5-1	TRBJ1-4	TGCGCCAGCAGCTTGGAAGGGGCAGGGGAAAAACTGTTTTTT	CASSLEGAGEKLFF
NA	NA	TRBV11-2	TRBJ2-2	TGTGCCAGCAGCTTACGGGGGTGGGGAACCCTTCGCGGGGAGCTGTTTTTT	CASSLRGWGTLRGELFF
NA	NA	TRBV6-5	TRBJ1-1	TGTGCCAGCAGTTACCCGGCCGGTGGCACTGAAGCTTTCTTT	CASSYPAGGTEAFF
NA	NA	TRBV4-1	TRBJ2-7	TGCGCCAGCAGCCAAGAGCCGGGGGGCCTCTACGAGCAGTACTTC	CASSQEPGGLYEQYF
TRBD2	many	TRBV7-2	TRBJ2-1	TGTGCCAGCAGCTTAGGACTAGCGAAGGATGAGCAGTTCTTC	CASSLGLAKDEQFF
TRBD1	few	TRBV28	TRBJ1-6	TGTGCCAGTTTAACAGGGGGGTTTGGTAATTCACCCCTCCACTTT	CASLTGGFGNSPLHF
NA	once	TRBV28	TRBJ1-3	TGTGCCAGTGGTTTGGGAAACACCATATATTTT	CASGLGNTIYF
NA	NA	TRBV6-1	TRBJ1-1	TGTGCCAGCAGTGGGTCTTTTGAAGCTTTCTTT	CASSGSFEAFF
NA	many	TRBV6-2/TRBV6-3	TRBJ2-5	TGTGCCAGCAGCCCGGGACACACCTCAGAGACCCAGTACTTC	CASSPGHTSETQYF
NA	NA	TRBV4-1	TRBJ1-2	TGCGCCAGCAGCCACGTGGGGACACGGTATAAGGACTATGGCTACACCTTC	CASSHVGTRYKDYGYTF
TRBD1	NA	TRBV20-1	TRBJ2-7	TGCAGTGCTAGAGGGACAGGGGGTTTCTCCTACGAGCAGTACTTC	CSARGTGGFSYEQYF
NA	few	TRBV12-3/TRBV12-4	TRBJ2-3	TGTGCCAGCAACCTGGACAGTACAGATACGCAGTATTTT	CASNLDSTDTQYF
TRBD1	many	TRBV10-2	TRBJ2-7	TGCGCCAGCAGGAAGAAACAGGGGATCGGCGAGCAGTACTTC	CASRKKQGIGEQYF
NA	many	TRBV12-3/TRBV12-4	TRBJ2-3	TGTGCCAGCGCCAAGGGAGCTGCAGATACGCAGTATTTT	CASAKGAADTQYF
TRBD1	NA	TRBV3-1	TRBJ1-2	TGTGCCAGCAGCCAAGTTGGTGGGACAGGGGGCAACTATGGCTACACCTTC	CASSQVGGTGGNYGYTF
NA	NA	TRBV12-3/TRBV12-4	TRBJ1-4	TGTGCCAGCAGTTTTGTAGCAACTAATGAAAAACTGTTTTTT	CASSFVATNEKLFF
NA	NA	TRBV12-3/TRBV12-4	TRBJ2-4	TGTGCCAGCAGTTTTAACAGACTAGCCAAAAACATTCAGTACTTC	CASSFNRLAKNIQYF
NA	NA	TRBV28	TRBJ2-1	TGTGCCAGCGGGTTCGGGGTCCCGTCCAATGAGCAGTTCTTC	CASGFGVPSNEQFF
TRBD1	few	TRBV6-5	TRBJ2-5	TGTGCCAGCAGTACCGGACAGGGGGCGTATGAGACCCAGTACTTC	CASSTGQGAYETQYF
TRBD2	few	TRBV5-1	TRBJ2-3	TGCGCCAGCAGCTTGGAGGGAGCGGGGATGGATACGCAGTATTTT	CASSLEGAGMDTQYF
NA	few	TRBV7-2	TRBJ1-4	TGTGCCAGCAGCTTAGGGGCCGGGTCGGGCGAAAAACTGTTTTTT	CASSLGAGSGEKLFF
NA	few	TRBV7-2	TRBJ2-1	TGTGCCAGCAGCTTTACCCCTGACGGGCAGTTCTTC	CASSFTPDGQFF
NA	many	TRBV6-1	TRBJ1-2	TGTGCCAGCAGTACTCCGCCCTATGGCTACACCTTC	CASSTPPYGYTF
TRBD2	few	TRBV5-1	TRBJ2-5	TGCGCCAGCAGCTTGGGCGCACTAGCGGGGGTACAAGAGACCCAGTACTTC	CASSLGALAGVQETQYF
TRBD2	few	TRBV12-3/TRBV12-4	TRBJ2-3	TGTGCCAGCAGCTGGGGGGGGTCAGATACGCAGTATTTT	CASSWGGSDTQYF
TRBD2	many	TRBV12-3/TRBV12-4	TRBJ2-3	TGTGCCAGCAGTTCCCAGAAGCGGGGGGGTTCAGATACGCAGTATTTT	CASSSQKRGGSDTQYF
NA	few	TRBV11-2	TRBJ2-3	TGTGCCAGCAGCTTAGGGTATAGCACAGATACGCAGTATTTT	CASSLGYSTDTQYF
TRBD1	NA	TRBV20-1	TRBJ2-3	TGCAGTGCTCCCCCCGGGACAGGGGCAACAGATACGCAGTATTTT	CSAPPGTGATDTQYF
TRBD1	NA	TRBV2	TRBJ1-6	TGTGCCAGCCGGGGACAGGGTGGGAGAACACCCCTCCACTTT	CASRGQGGRTPLHF
NA	NA	TRBV6-5	TRBJ1-2	TGTGCCAGCAGTTACAGGGGCCATGGCTACACCTTC	CASSYRGHGYTF
NA	few	TRBV6-5	TRBJ1-1	TGTGCCAGCAGTTACTCGGGACTCGGGGGCGCGCCTGAAGCTTTCTTT	CASSYSGLGGAPEAFF
NA	few	TRBV7-9	TRBJ2-5	TGTGCCAGCCGGCCAGAAAAAGAGACCCAGTACTTC	CASRPEKETQYF
NA	NA	TRBV5-5	TRBJ1-3	TGTGCCAGCAGCGATCGGGACGCTGGAAACACCATATATTTT	CASSDRDAGNTIYF